Listed below are T cell receptor beta chains from one sample, sequenced in a study of CD8 T cells in ankylosing spondylitis. TCRdb re-called the 5' RACE reads with MiXCR, one entry per CDR3 protein. Found here are about 420,000 distinct CDR3 sequences, approximately 20% of them singletons; the top ten hold around 16%. The sequencing input was blood, either unsorted or a sorted T cell fraction (not recorded which). Every receptor here comes from a male donor with ankylosing spondylitis. The CDR3 runs from the conserved cysteine through the conserved F or W. A D gene is named only where the DNA matches it firmly. Clone size appears in some rows only: once, few, many, or a class for an expanded clone.

TRBV15	few	TRBD1	TRBJ2-2	CATIRDRTNTGELFF	TGTGCCACCATCCGGGACAGAACGAACACCGGGGAGCTGTTTTTT
TRBV29-1	few	.	TRBJ2-3	CSVEFGRRVDTQYF	TGCAGCGTTGAATTCGGGAGACGCGTAGATACGCAGTATTTT
TRBV5-1	once	.	TRBJ2-1	CASSSDIYNEQFF	TGCGCCAGCAGCTCGGACATTTACAATGAGCAGTTCTTC
TRBV10-3	.	.	TRBJ2-7	CASSITSTYEQYF	TGTGCCAGTTCTATTACTAGCACCTACGAGCAGTACTTC
TRBV7-3	few	TRBD2	TRBJ2-1	CASSLVGGSVSNEQFF	TGTGCCAGCAGCTTAGTCGGCGGGAGCGTGAGTAATGAGCAGTTCTTC
TRBV21-1	few	.	TRBJ2-1	CASSKGDVMAGTTGDNEQFF	TGTGCCAGCAGCAAAGGGGATGTAATGGCCGGGACGACAGGGGACAATGAGCAGTTCTTC
TRBV4-3	.	TRBD1	TRBJ2-4	CASSHEQGVDKNIQYF	TGCGCCAGCAGCCACGAACAGGGGGTGGACAAAAACATTCAGTACTTC
TRBV15	.	.	TRBJ2-5	CATSRLSGTARWETQYF	TGTGCCACCAGCAGATTATCCGGAACTGCCCGATGGGAGACCCAGTACTTC
TRBV20-1	.	.	TRBJ1-6	CSASYGANNSPLHF	TGCAGTGCTAGTTACGGGGCAAATAATTCACCCCTCCACTTT
TRBV28	.	TRBD2	TRBJ2-1	CAAGGMDDEQFF	TGTGCCGCGGGGGGTATGGACGATGAGCAGTTCTTC
TRBV20-1	many	.	TRBJ1-2	CSARANNGYTF	TGCAGTGCTAGAGCCAATAATGGCTACACCTTC
TRBV5-1	few	TRBD1	TRBJ1-2	CASSQGQSYGYTF	TGCGCCAGCAGCCAGGGACAGAGCTATGGCTACACCTTC
TRBV29-1	many	TRBD2	TRBJ2-3	CSVELAGVDTQYF	TGCAGCGTTGAATTAGCGGGAGTGGATACGCAGTATTTT
TRBV5-1	.	.	TRBJ2-1	CASSPGPDLPMSF	TGCGCCAGCAGCCCCGGCCCGGACTTACCCATGAGCTTC
TRBV5-1	many	.	TRBJ2-3	CASSLGISTDTQYF	TGCGCCAGCAGCTTGGGGATTTCGACAGATACGCAGTATTTT
TRBV28	.	TRBD1	TRBJ2-7	CASLPGQLRYEQYF	TGTGCCAGCCTTCCGGGACAGCTTCGCTACGAGCAGTACTTC
TRBV7-9	few	TRBD1	TRBJ1-4	CASSYTGARNEKLFF	TGTGCCAGCAGCTACACAGGGGCACGTAATGAAAAACTGTTTTTT
TRBV27	.	TRBD1	TRBJ1-6	CASSSDRDRDWFNNSPLHF	TGTGCCAGCAGTTCCGACCGGGACAGGGACTGGTTTAACAATTCACCCCTCCACTTT
TRBV25-1	.	.	TRBJ2-2	CASSGGIRVAGELFF	TGTGCCAGCAGTGGAGGGATTAGAGTCGCCGGGGAGCTGTTTTTT
TRBV12-5	.	TRBD1	TRBJ2-1	CASGLRDRGVNEQFF	TGTGCTAGTGGTCTCAGGGACAGGGGGGTCAATGAGCAGTTCTTC
TRBV5-1	.	TRBD1	TRBJ2-3	CASSHHTTDRGPSTDTQYF	TGCGCCAGCAGCCATCATACCACGGACAGGGGGCCCAGCACAGATACGCAGTATTTT
TRBV5-5	few	TRBD2	TRBJ2-3	CASSLGTRPTANTQYF	TGTGCCAGCAGCTTGGGGACTAGGCCTACGGCAAATACGCAGTATTTT
TRBV4-2	many	.	TRBJ2-3	CASSQDYRLTDTQYF	TGTGCCAGCAGCCAAGATTACAGGCTCACAGATACGCAGTATTTT
TRBV3-1	.	TRBD2	TRBJ2-1	CASSPFSLAGNHEQFF	TGTGCCAGCAGCCCTTTTTCGCTAGCGGGAAACCATGAGCAGTTCTTC
TRBV20-1	.	.	TRBJ2-3	CSARDQGRVTDTQYF	TGCAGTGCTAGAGATCAGGGGAGGGTGACAGATACGCAGTATTTT
TRBV12-3/TRBV12-4	few	TRBD1	TRBJ1-2	CASRSTGAYGYTF	TGTGCCAGCAGGTCCACAGGGGCCTATGGCTACACCTTC
TRBV15	.	TRBD1	TRBJ2-1	CATSRDRGPHNEQFF	TGTGCCACCAGCAGAGACAGGGGGCCTCACAATGAGCAGTTCTTC
TRBV5-1	few	.	TRBJ2-7	CASSLTTGSNEQYF	TGCGCCAGCAGCTTGACAACAGGCTCCAACGAGCAGTACTTC
TRBV7-3	few	.	TRBJ2-6	CASSSAGANVLTF	TGTGCCAGCAGCTCGGCGGGGGCCAACGTCCTGACTTTC
TRBV6-4	few	.	TRBJ2-4	CASSDPEIGDGENIQYF	TGTGCCAGCAGTGACCCCGAAATAGGCGACGGGGAAAACATTCAGTACTTC
TRBV10-3	.	.	TRBJ2-2	CAISYTQNTGELFF	TGTGCCATCAGTTATACACAGAACACCGGGGAGCTGTTTTTT
TRBV12-3/TRBV12-4	.	.	TRBJ2-2	CASSPDRRSTGELFF	TGTGCCAGCAGCCCCGACAGGCGAAGTACCGGGGAGCTGTTTTTT
TRBV20-1	few	TRBD2	TRBJ2-1	CSASGTSGVYNEQFF	TGCAGTGCTTCCGGGACTAGCGGAGTCTACAATGAGCAGTTCTTC
TRBV5-6	few	.	TRBJ1-1	CASSLARRGAFF	TGTGCCAGCAGCTTGGCCAGGAGGGGGGCTTTCTTT
TRBV11-2	.	.	TRBJ2-7	CASSLLRGGIGEQYF	TGTGCCAGCAGCTTACTTAGGGGCGGTATCGGCGAGCAGTACTTC
TRBV27	.	TRBD1	TRBJ1-2	CASTPSGRQGFYGYTF	TGTGCCAGCACTCCCTCTGGACGACAGGGATTCTATGGCTACACCTTC
TRBV27	.	.	TRBJ1-1	CASSGNRVNTEAFF	TGTGCCAGCAGTGGCAACAGGGTGAACACTGAAGCTTTCTTT
TRBV20-1	.	TRBD2	TRBJ2-7	CSASRGLAGFPPSF	TGCAGTGCTAGTAGGGGACTAGCGGGATTTCCCCCCTCCTTC
TRBV25-1	.	.	TRBJ1-1	CASSEGPGSTEAFF	TGTGCCAGCAGCGAGGGGCCAGGGAGCACTGAAGCTTTCTTT
TRBV10-3	.	TRBD1	TRBJ1-6	CAIRSSGDSDNSPLHF	TGTGCCATCAGAAGTTCAGGGGACAGTGATAATTCACCCCTCCACTTT
TRBV7-2	many	TRBD2	TRBJ2-5	CASSLGTSGSQETQYF	TGTGCCAGCAGCTTAGGCACTAGCGGGAGTCAAGAGACCCAGTACTTC
TRBV5-5	.	.	TRBJ2-1	CASSLDPQYNEQFF	TGTGCCAGCAGCTTGGACCCCCAGTACAATGAGCAGTTCTTC
TRBV5-1	.	.	TRBJ2-1	CASSLLGGLIYNEQFF	TGCGCCAGCAGCCTGCTTGGCGGACTTATCTACAATGAGCAGTTCTTC
TRBV20-1	.	.	TRBJ2-7	CSARATAYEQYF	TGCAGTGCTAGAGCGACAGCCTACGAGCAGTACTTC
TRBV29-1	.	TRBD2	TRBJ2-5	CSGGTSGSGETQYF	TGCAGCGGGGGGACTAGCGGGAGCGGTGAGACCCAGTACTTC
TRBV28	.	.	TRBJ2-3	CASSRQRTDTQYF	TGTGCCAGCAGCCGACAGCGCACAGATACGCAGTATTTT